The 14 T cell receptor beta chains below were found in one sample sequenced in a study of Graves' ophthalmopathy and Graves' hyperthyroidism. Using RNA transcripts, the TCR beta CDR3 regions were amplified. After a first-round RT-PCR with HTBI primers, a second-round multiplex PCR was run. TCRdb reprocessed the multiplex PCR reads via MiXCR and lists one record per CDR3 protein. The sample records 150,000 or so distinct CDR3 sequences, 30% to 45% being singletons. The sequenced sample consisted of peripheral blood. These receptors were collected from a woman aged 40 to 55 with Graves' ophthalmopathy.

The count of this clonotype is one. The chain is built from TRBV6-1 and TRBJ1-5, with D unclear. Germline-derived CDR1 and CDR2 are MNHNS and SASEGT. Trimming cost V 5 bases and J 6 bases, with 5 bases left between them. The CDR3 is made up of 11 amino acids. Written as DNA, the CDR3 is TGTGCCAGCAGTCGAGGTCAGCCCCAGCATTTT. Its translation is CASSRGQPQHF.

This clonotype was seen at least ten times. The chain uses TRBV6-1 and TRBJ1-4; tentatively, D is TRBD1 (5 bases). Germline CDR1 reads MNHNS; CDR2 reads SASEGT. The CDR3 contains 15 residues. V was shortened by 1 base and J by 6 bases, with 12 bases between the two germline ends. This chain's CDR3 is CASSEGGTIYEKLFF. The DNA of the CDR3 is TGTGCCAGCAGTGAAGGTGGGACGATTTATGAAAAACTGTTTTTT.

This rearrangement joins TRBV7-2 to TRBJ1-6; no definite D call. This CDR3 spans 14 amino acids. Germline CDR1 reads SGHTA; CDR2 reads FQGNSA. The V end was cut by 5 bases, the J end by 10 bases, with 15 bases between. CDR3 DNA: TGTGCCAGCAGCCCAACGCGGACGAGATCACCCCTCCACTTT. This translates into CASSPTRTRSPLHF.

The chain recombines TRBV20-1 with TRBJ2-5; D perhaps matches TRBD2 (5 bases). Germline CDR1 DFQATT, CDR2 SNEGSKA (reference sequence). CDR3 length equals 17 residues. With 6 bases removed from V and 2 bases from J, the gap between germline ends came to 25 bases. In DNA form, the CDR3 reads TGCAGTGCCCCTGAGGGCCCCGGGTGGGCGAGGCAAGAGACCCAGTACTTC. Translation: CSAPEGPGWARQETQYF.

This clonotype showed up many times. The V call is TRBV12-3 or TRBV12-4, the J call TRBJ1-1; D not certain. This CDR3 contains 14 residues. V gave up 1 base and J gave up 0 bases, with 6 bases separating them. The CDR3 DNA is TGTGCCAGCAGTTTAGGGTCCGTGAACACTGAAGCTTTCTTT. Translating gives CASSLGSVNTEAFF.

This chain links TRBV6-2 or TRBV6-3 with TRBJ2-7; TRBD2 matches at 14 bases. CDR1 MNHEY and CDR2 SVGEGT come from the germline V gene. The CDR3 runs to 13 residues. V dropped 8 bases and J dropped 8; count of bases not matched to a gene: 5. CDR3 loop: CASGGLAGGKQYF. CDR3 in DNA: TGTGCCAGCGGCGGACTAGCGGGAGGAAAGCAGTACTTC.

Ten or more counts support this clonotype. This chain joins TRBV12-3 or TRBV12-4 and TRBJ1-1; a possible D gene is TRBD1 (5 bases). This CDR3 region has 12 residues. V dropped 5 bases and J dropped 11 bases, with 15 bases sitting between them. The CDR3: CASSPEQDRAFF. The CDR3 nucleotides are TGTGCCAGCAGTCCGGAACAGGACCGGGCTTTCTTT.

This clonotype was seen at least ten times. This chain connects TRBV5-5 to TRBJ1-6; a possible D gene is TRBD1 (5 bases). Germline loops: CDR1 SGHKS, CDR2 YYEKEE (reference sequence). V was trimmed by 0 bases and J by 11 bases, leaving 9 bases between them. The CDR3 is made up of 13 amino acids. CDR3 DNA sequence: TGTGCCAGCAGCTTGGGGGGCAAGCCACCCCTCCACTTT. Translated, it gives CASSLGGKPPLHF.

This clonotype was seen ten or more times. This chain uses TRBV28 with TRBJ1-3; D gene uncertain. Germline CDR1 is MDHEN and CDR2 is SYDVKM. CDR3 size: 14 residues. Trimming shortened V by 7 bases and J by 0 bases, and 10 bases separated the two germline ends. The CDR3 bases are TGTGCCAGCAAAGACACCTACTCTGGAAACACCATATATTTT. Translating gives CASKDTYSGNTIYF.

The sample holds many counts of this clonotype. The rearrangement joins TRBV29-1 to TRBJ1-1; D perhaps matches TRBD1 (6 bases). The V end was cut by 2 bases, the J end by 2 bases, with 9 bases between. This CDR3 is built from 13 residues. Germline-derived CDR1 and CDR2 are SQVTM and ANQGSEA. CDR3 loop: CSVETQGNTEAFF. The DNA of the CDR3 is TGCAGCGTTGAAACACAGGGCAACACTGAAGCTTTCTTT.

The sample holds many counts of this clonotype. The genes are TRBV4-2 and TRBJ2-1; TRBD2 is a possible D gene (5 bases). The CDR3 loop spans 11 amino acids. V dropped 1 base and J dropped 10 bases, with 5 bases sitting between them. CDR1 is LGHNA, CDR2 YNFKEQ, per germline. The CDR3 nucleotides read TGTGCCAGCAGCCAAGGCGGGGAGCAGTTCTTC. Its protein product is CASSQGGEQFF.

This clonotype was seen at least ten times. This rearrangement joins TRBV9 to TRBJ2-2, with D possibly matching TRBD2 (6 bases). The CDR3 runs to 13 residues. Germline assignment: CDR1 SGDLS and CDR2 YYNGEE. Trimming cost V 3 bases and J 8 bases, with 11 bases left between them. The CDR3 is CASSGDLRGELFF. DNA of the CDR3: TGTGCCAGCAGCGGGGACTTGAGAGGGGAGCTGTTTTTT. Based on the CDR3 plus reference TRBV9 and TRBJ2-2, the full variable domain is DSGVTQTPKHLITATGQRVTLRCSPRSGDLSVYWYQQSLDQGLQFLIQYYNGEERAKGNILERFSAQQFPDLHSELNLSSLELGDSALYFCASSGDLRGELFFGEGSRLTVL.

At least ten counts were recorded for this clonotype. One base away lies a much larger clone, so this may be a sequencing read error. The gene calls are TRBV12-3 or TRBV12-4 and TRBJ1-1, with 7 nucleotides matching TRBD1. CDR3 length: 14 residues. The V gene end was trimmed by 7 bases and the J gene end by 4 bases; junction bases not matched to a gene: 9. The chain's CDR3 is CASKFQTGSTEAFF. In nucleotides, the CDR3 is TGTGCCAGCAAATTCCAGACAGGGAGCACTGAAGCTTTCTTT.

The sample holds a few counts of this clonotype. For the CDR3, the DNA is TGTGCCAGCAGCTTATTATCGGCTAGCGAGCAGTACTTC. Translating gives CASSLLSASEQYF. V and J are TRBV6-5 and TRBJ2-7, with D uncertain. Germline V gene lookup returns CDR1 MNHEY and CDR2 SVGAGI. Trimming took 6 bases from V and 6 from J, leaving 15 bases between them. The CDR3 is made up of 13 amino acids.